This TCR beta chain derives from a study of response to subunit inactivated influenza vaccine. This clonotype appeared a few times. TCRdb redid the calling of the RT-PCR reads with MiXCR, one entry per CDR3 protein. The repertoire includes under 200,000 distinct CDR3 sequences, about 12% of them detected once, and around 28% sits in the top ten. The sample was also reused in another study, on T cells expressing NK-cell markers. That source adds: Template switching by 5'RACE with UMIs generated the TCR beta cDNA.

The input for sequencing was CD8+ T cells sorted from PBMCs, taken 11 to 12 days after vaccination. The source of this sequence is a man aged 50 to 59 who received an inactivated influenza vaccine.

The CDR3 loop reads CASSTRTSGSTDTQYF. The CDR3 DNA reads as TGTGCCAGTAGTACCCGGACTAGCGGATCCACAGATACGCAGTATTTT. The chain uses TRBV19 and TRBJ2-3; 10 bases agree with TRBD2. This CDR3 is 16 amino acids long. With 4 bases clipped from V and 2 bases from J, the junction kept 6 bases outside the gene matches. Germline-derived CDR1 and CDR2 are LNHDA and SQIVND (reference sequence).